This record concerns one TCR beta chain sequence. The specificity of this receptor is unknown. No base quality information exists; no much larger clone differs at one position. The sample originates from a study of shared clonotypes between healthy human individuals (dated by TCRdb to the early 2020s). Regarding the study in general: Two women and three men aged 18 to 49 years were included in the cohort. Blood TCR repertoires of five healthy adults were deeply sequenced to estimate repertoire size and the extent of clonotype sharing between individuals. To increase sequencing depth and limit assay-specific biases, TCR repertoire library preparation and sequencing were carried out by different laboratories using diverse techniques. For each donor, CD4 naive and CD4 memory were each given three plates, CD8 naive was given two plates, and CD8 memory was given one plate. Each donor's leukapheresis produced roughly between roughly 0.85 and 9.5 billion PBMCs. The paper's findings and limits, for the study overall: Compared with non-shared clonotypes, the clonotypes found in all four sorted-subset donors had higher generation probabilities. Based on pairwise subsampling, the degree of clonotype sharing among donors was expected to be affected by sequencing depth. Sharing across several donors was observed for approximately 4.6% of naive CD4, about 4% of naive CD8, 2.3% of memory CD4, and about 0.39% of memory CD8 clonotypes. Sampling was restricted to blood, and TCR repertoires in tissues likely differ from the TCR repertoires found in blood. The small number of donors limited the genetic and exposure-history diversity represented. Naive subsets generally had larger estimated clonotype richness than memory subsets. Rarefaction of sorted-subset datasets indicated incomplete sequencing despite the large sequencing depth.

The junction shows trimming of 1 base on V and 6 bases on J, plus 10 bases between the germline ends. The CDR3 has 13 amino acids, counting the end cysteine and phenylalanine. Only the CDR3 portion is preserved as DNA: 39 bases, with reading frame beginning at the first base. For CDR1 and CDR2, the germline V gene lists SNHLY and FYNNEI. Using the deep immunoSEQ assay, TCR CDR3 regions were amplified from genomic DNA by multiplex PCR. Extracted genomic DNA from each cell subset was spread evenly across all wells of several immunoSEQ 96-well plates, with each plate serving as a replicate. For sorted subsets, 200 to 250 ng of genomic DNA, equivalent to 30,000 or so T cell genomes, went into each replicate PCR. The purified libraries were quantified using a Qubit 3.0 fluorometer, sized with a Bioanalyzer 2100, and then quantified again using the KAPA Library Quantification kit. Every immunoSEQ 96-well plate was sequenced on a dedicated single-read 150-cycle Illumina NextSeq 550 flow cell. The original pipeline was this. Because only junctional sequences without quality scores were contained in the immunoSEQ output, filtering matching that applied to full-length reads could not be performed. Sequences were annotated with PyIR, a Python wrapper for IgBLAST v1.9, using IMGT germline references to assign V/J genes and CDR3. Reads were filtered out if the reads had weak V/J assignments (E-value above 1e-6), no CDR3, stop codons, out-of-frame junctions, or ambiguous translated residues. A V3J clonotype was defined by an identical inferred V gene, J gene, and CDR3 amino acid sequence. Percentage overlap between repertoires was calculated by dividing the number of shared unique clonotypes by the size of the smaller repertoire. Richness of each repertoire was evaluated using RTK rarefaction, the Chao1 estimator, and Recon v2.1 estimates of unobserved clonotypes. OLGA was used to compute generation probabilities for all TCRbeta clonotypes that the gDNA method yielded from a few donors. TCRdb holds this immuneACCESS table with in-frame rearrangements only. Some clones are missing; in checked studies, unresolved V genes explain under half, and the rest has no known cause. The D gene and trimming were derived from the DNA, and the V and J assignments and clone size from that table. For this sample there are roughly 2.4 million clones; approximately 96% appear just once. Of the sample, around 0.13% falls within the top ten clones.

The donors were healthy, HIV-negative adults who had no recently reported acute infections or vaccinations. Every donor was a Caucasian adult residing in Nashville, Tennessee, USA. CD4+ T cells were enriched by magnetic negative selection, after which naive cells were positively selected on CD45RA and the negative fraction was taken as the memory subset. After blood collection by leukapheresis, PBMCs were isolated using Ficoll-Histopaque density gradient centrifugation and then cryopreserved in the vapor phase of liquid nitrogen. Analytical flow cytometry was used to check the purity and quantity of each magnetically sorted T cell population. Genomic DNA was isolated from every sorted fraction and measured by UV absorbance on a Nanodrop 2000c.

The receptor's source is a man younger than 30 in good health. The sample comprised naive CD4+ T cells sorted from blood. Taken with the paper, the label for cell subset or site translates to: CD45RA+ positively selected. The sequence is built from TRBV2 and TRBJ2-7, and perhaps TRBD2 as D gene, on 5 matching bases. The DNA sequence follows: TGTGCCAGCAGTGAAGACCCACGGGGCGAGCAGTACTTC. Translated, it gives CASSEDPRGEQYF.